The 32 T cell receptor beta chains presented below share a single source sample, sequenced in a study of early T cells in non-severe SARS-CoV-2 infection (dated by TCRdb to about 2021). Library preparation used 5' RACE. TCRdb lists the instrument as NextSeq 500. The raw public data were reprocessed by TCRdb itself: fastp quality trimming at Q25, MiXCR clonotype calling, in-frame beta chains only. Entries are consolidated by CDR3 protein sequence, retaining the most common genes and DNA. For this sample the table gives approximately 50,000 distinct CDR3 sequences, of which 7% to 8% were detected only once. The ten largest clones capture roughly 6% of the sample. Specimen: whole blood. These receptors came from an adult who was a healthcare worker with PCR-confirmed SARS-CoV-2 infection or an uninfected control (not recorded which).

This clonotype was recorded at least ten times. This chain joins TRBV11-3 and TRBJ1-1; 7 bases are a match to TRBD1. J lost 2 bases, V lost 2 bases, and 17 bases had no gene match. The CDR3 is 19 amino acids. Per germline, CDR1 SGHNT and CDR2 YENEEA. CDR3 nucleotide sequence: TGTGCCAGCAGCTTATTCGGGTCGGCAGGGGGACCCTCTAACACTGAAGCTTTCTTT. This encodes CASSLFGSAGGPSNTEAFF.

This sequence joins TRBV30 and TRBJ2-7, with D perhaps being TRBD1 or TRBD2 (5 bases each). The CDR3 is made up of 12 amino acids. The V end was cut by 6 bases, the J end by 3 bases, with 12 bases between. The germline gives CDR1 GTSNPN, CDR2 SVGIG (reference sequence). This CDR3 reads CACARGSYEQYF. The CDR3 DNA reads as TGTGCCTGCGCGAGGGGTAGCTACGAGCAGTACTTC.

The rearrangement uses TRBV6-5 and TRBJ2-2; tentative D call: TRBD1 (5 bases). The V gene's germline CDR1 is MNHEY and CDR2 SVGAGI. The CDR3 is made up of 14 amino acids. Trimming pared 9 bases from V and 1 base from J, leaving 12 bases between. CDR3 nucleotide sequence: TGTGCCAGTGCAAACAGGTGGAACACCGGGGAGCTGTTTTTT. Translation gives CASANRWNTGELFF.

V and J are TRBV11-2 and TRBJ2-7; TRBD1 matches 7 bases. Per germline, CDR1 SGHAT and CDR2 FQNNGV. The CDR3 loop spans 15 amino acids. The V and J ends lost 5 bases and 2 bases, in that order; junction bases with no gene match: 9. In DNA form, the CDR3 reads TGTGCCAGCAGCCCCCGGACAGGATCTACCTACGAGCAGTACTTC. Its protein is CASSPRTGSTYEQYF.

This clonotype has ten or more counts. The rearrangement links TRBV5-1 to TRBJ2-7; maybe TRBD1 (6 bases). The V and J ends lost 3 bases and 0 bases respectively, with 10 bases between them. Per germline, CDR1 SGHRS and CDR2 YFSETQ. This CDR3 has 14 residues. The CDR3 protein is CASSYDRSSYEQYF. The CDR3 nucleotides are TGCGCCAGCAGCTACGACAGGAGCTCCTACGAGCAGTACTTC.

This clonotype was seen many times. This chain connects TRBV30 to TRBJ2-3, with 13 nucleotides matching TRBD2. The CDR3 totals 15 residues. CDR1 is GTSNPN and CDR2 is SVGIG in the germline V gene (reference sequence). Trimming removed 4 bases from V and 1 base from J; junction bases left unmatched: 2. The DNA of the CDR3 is TGTGCCTGGACCGGGACTAGCGGGGGCACAGATACGCAGTATTTT. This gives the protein CAWTGTSGGTDTQYF.

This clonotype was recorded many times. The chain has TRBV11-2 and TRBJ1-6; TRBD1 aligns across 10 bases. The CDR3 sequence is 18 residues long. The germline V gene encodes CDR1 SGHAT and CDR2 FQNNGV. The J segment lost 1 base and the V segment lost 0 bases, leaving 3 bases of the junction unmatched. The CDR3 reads CASSLDRDRGSYNSPLHF. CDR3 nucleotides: TGTGCCAGCAGCTTAGATCGGGACAGGGGTTCCTATAATTCACCCCTCCACTTT.

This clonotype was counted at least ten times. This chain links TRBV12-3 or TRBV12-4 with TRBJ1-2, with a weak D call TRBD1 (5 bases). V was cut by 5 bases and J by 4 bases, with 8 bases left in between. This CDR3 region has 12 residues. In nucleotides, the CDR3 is TGTGCCAGCAGTAGGGACTTCTATGGCTACACCTTC. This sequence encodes CASSRDFYGYTF.

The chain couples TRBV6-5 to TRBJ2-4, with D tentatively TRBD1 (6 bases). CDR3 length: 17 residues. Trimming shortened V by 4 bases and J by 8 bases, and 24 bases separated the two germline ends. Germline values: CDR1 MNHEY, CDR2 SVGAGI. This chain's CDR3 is CASSFRHPGQGQDIQYF. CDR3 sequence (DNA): TGTGCCAGCAGTTTCCGACATCCAGGTCAGGGGCAGGACATTCAGTACTTC.

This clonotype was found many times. CDR3 sequence reads: CASSLDGLRGYTF. As DNA, the CDR3 is TGCGCCAGCAGCTTGGATGGGTTGCGTGGCTACACCTTC. V and J are TRBV5-1 and TRBJ1-2; D is ambiguous. Germline V gene lookup returns CDR1 SGHRS and CDR2 YFSETQ. Trimming shortened V by 0 bases and J by 7 bases, and 10 bases separated the two germline ends. There are 13 residues in the CDR3.

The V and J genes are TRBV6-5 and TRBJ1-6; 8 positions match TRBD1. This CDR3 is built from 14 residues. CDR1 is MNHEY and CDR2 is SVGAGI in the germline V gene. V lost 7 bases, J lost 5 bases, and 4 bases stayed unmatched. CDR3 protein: CASTRTGNNSPLHF. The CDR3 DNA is TGTGCCAGCACTAGGACAGGGAATAATTCACCCCTCCACTTT.

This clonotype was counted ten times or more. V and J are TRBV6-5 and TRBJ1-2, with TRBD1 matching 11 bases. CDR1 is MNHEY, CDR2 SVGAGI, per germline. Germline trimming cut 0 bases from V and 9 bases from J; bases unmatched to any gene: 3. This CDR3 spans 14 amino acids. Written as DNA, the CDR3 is TGTGCCAGCAGTTACTCCGGACAGGGGGCTAGCTACACCTTC. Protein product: CASSYSGQGASYTF.

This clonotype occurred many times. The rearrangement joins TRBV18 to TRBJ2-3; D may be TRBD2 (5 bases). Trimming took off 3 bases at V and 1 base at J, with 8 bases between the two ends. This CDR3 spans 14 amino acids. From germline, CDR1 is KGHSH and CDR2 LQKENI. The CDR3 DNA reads TGTGCCAGCTCACCCGAGAGGGGCACAGATACGCAGTATTTT. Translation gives CASSPERGTDTQYF.

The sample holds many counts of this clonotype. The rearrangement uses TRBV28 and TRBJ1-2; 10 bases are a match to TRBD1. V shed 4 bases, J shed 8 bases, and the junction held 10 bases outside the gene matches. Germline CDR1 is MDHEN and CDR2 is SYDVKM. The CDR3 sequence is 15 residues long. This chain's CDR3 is CASSSSGQGNGGYTF. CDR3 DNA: TGTGCCAGCAGTTCCTCGGGACAGGGGAACGGAGGCTACACCTTC.

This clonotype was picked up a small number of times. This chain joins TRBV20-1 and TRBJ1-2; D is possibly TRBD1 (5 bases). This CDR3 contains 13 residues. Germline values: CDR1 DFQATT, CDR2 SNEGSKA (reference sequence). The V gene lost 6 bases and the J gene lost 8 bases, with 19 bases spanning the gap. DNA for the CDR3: TGCAGTGCCCCCGGGACGGCCGCTTCAGGCTACACCTTC. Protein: CSAPGTAASGYTF.

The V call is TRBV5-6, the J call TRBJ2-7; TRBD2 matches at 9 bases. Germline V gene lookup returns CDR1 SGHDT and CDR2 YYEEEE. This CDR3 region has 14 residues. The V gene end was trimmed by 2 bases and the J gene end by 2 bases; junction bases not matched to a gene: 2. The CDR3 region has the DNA TGTGCCAGCAGCTTAGCGGGGGGAACCTACGAGCAGTACTTC. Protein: CASSLAGGTYEQYF.

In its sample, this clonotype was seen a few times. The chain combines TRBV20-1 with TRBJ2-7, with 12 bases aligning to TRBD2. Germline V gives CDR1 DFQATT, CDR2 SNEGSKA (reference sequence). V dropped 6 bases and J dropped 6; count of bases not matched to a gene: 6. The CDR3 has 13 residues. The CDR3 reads CSALAGGPGEQYF. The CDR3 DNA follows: TGCAGTGCCCTAGCGGGGGGGCCCGGCGAGCAGTACTTC.

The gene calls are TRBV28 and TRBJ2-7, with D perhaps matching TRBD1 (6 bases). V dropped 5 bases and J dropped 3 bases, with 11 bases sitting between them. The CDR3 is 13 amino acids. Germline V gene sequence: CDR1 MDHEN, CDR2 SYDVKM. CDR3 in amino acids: CASSLTGYYEQYF. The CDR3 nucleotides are TGTGCCAGCAGTCTGACAGGCTACTACGAGCAGTACTTC.

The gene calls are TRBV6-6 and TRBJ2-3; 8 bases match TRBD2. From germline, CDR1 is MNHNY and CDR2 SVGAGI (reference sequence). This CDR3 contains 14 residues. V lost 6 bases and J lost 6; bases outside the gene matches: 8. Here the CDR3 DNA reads TGTGCCAGCAGAACCCGGGGGGGCGACGATACGCAGTATTTT. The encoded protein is CASRTRGGDDTQYF.

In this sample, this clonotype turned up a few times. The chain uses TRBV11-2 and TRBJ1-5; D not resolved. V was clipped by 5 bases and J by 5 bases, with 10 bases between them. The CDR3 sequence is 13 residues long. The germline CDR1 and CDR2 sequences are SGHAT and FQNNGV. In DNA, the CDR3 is TGTGCCAGCAGCCGTGGCCGGGATCAGCCCCAGCATTTT. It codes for CASSRGRDQPQHF.

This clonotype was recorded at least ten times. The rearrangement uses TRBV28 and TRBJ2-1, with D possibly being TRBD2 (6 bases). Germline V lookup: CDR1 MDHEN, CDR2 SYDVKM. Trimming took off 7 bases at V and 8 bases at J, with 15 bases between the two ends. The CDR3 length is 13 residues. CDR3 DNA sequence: TGTGCCAGCACTATGTGGGGGGTTGATGAGCAGTTCTTC. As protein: CASTMWGVDEQFF.

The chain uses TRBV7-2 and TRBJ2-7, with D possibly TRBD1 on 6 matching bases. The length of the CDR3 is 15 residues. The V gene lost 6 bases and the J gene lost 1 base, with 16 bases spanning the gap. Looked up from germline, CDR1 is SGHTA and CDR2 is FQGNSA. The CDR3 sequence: CASSQTGQQSYEQYF. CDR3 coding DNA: TGTGCCAGCAGTCAGACAGGTCAACAGTCCTACGAGCAGTACTTC.

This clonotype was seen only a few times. The CDR3 bases are TGTGCCATCAGTGAGTCCGGTCCGACGAACACCGGGGAGCTGTTTTTT. Translation gives CAISESGPTNTGELFF. This sequence joins TRBV10-3 and TRBJ2-2, with D uncertain. The ends were cut back, 0 bases at V and 0 bases at J, with 8 bases in the middle. The germline gives CDR1 ENHRY, CDR2 SYGVKD. This CDR3 spans 16 amino acids.

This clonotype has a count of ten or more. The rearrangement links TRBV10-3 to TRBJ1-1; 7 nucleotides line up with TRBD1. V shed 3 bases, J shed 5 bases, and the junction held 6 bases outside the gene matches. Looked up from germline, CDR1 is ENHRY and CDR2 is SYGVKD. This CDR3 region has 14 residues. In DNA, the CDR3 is TGTGCCATCAGTGAAGGGGGCGCGTTAACTGAAGCTTTCTTT. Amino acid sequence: CAISEGGALTEAFF.

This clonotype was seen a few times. The chain's CDR3 is CASSLKTYEQYF. The CDR3 DNA follows: TGTGCCAGCAGCCTAAAGACGTACGAGCAGTACTTC. The genes are TRBV7-2 and TRBJ2-7, with D hard to call. CDR1 is SGHTA, CDR2 FQGNSA, per germline. This CDR3 region has 12 residues. The V end lost 5 bases, the J end lost 4 bases, and 9 bases lay between the germline ends.

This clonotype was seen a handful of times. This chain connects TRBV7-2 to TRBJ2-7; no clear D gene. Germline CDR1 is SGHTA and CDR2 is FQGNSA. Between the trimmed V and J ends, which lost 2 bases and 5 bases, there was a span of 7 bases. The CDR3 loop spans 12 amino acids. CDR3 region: CASSLYRNEQYF. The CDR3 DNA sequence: TGTGCCAGCAGCTTATATCGAAACGAGCAGTACTTC.

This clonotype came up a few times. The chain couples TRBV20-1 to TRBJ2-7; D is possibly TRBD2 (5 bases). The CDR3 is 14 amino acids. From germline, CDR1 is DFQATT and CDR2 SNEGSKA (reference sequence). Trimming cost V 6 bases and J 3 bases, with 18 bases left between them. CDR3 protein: CSAPPRDRVYEQYF. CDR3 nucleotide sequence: TGCAGTGCACCCCCCCGGGATCGGGTCTACGAGCAGTACTTC.

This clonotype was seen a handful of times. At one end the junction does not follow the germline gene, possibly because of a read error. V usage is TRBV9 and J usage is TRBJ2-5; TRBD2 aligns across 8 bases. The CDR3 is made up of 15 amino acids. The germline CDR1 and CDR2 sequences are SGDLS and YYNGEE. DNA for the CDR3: TGTGCCAGCAGCGTAGGGTTAGCGGGGACCGAGATCCAGTACTTC. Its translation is CASSVGLAGTEIQYF.

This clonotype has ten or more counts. Here the CDR3 DNA reads TGTGCCAGCAGTGGGACAGGGGGCAATCAGCCCCAGCATTTT. Protein: CASSGTGGNQPQHF. This chain uses TRBV2 with TRBJ1-5; TRBD1 matches at 9 bases. Per germline, CDR1 SNHLY and CDR2 FYNNEI. The length of the CDR3 is 14 residues. The junction had 0 bases not matched to a gene; V was cut back by 4 bases and J by 2 bases.

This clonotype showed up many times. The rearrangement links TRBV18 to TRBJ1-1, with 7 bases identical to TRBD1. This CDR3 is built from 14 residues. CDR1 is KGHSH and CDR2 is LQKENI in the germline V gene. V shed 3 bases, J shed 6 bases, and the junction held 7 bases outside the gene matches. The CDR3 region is CASSPNRGDSEAFF. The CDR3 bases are TGTGCCAGCTCACCCAACAGGGGAGACTCTGAAGCTTTCTTT.

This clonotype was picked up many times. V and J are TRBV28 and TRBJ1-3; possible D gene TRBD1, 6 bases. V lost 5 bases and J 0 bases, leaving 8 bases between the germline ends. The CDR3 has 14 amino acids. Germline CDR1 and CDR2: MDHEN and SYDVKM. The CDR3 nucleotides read TGTGCCAGCAGTCGGGACACCTCTGGAAACACCATATATTTT. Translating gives CASSRDTSGNTIYF.

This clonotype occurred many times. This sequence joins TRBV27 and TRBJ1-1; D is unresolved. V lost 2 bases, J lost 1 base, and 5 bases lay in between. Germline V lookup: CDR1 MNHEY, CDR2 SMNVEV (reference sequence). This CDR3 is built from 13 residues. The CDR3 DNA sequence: TGTGCCAGCAGTTTACTCCCGAACACTGAAGCTTTCTTT. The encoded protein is CASSLLPNTEAFF.